The clone carrying this TCR beta chain was observed a handful of times. Its antigen is unidentified. Sequenced by immunoSEQ multiplex PCR; TCRdb stores in-frame clones only, minus some. The repertoire consists of tens of thousands of clones, with roughly 80% occurring once and the leading ten covering 1% to 1.5%. These data originate in a study of OX40 agonist ivuxolimab in advanced cancers. About the research overall: Two cutaneous melanoma patients and one hepatocellular carcinoma patient, three in all, had partial responses. Findings and limits, study-wide: Circulating CD4+ and CD8+ T cells showed clonal expansion by week 6 at 0.1 to 3.0 mg/kg. CD8+ T cells (on average) carried more expanded clones than CD4+ T cells.

Deletions cut 4 bases from V and 0 bases from J, with 10 bases between. The CDR3 runs to 14 residues. Germline V gene sequence: CDR1 SGHRS, CDR2 YFSETQ. Patients who had autoimmune disease history or got systemic immunosuppression were left out. The V call is TRBV5-1, the J call TRBJ2-5; D could derive from TRBD1 or TRBD2 (5 bases each). The sample consisted of CD4+ or CD8+ T cells sorted from blood, taken in a trial of the OX40 agonist ivuxolimab. This sequence was found in an adult with an advanced solid tumor such as melanoma, head and neck, liver or kidney cancer. The CDR3 sequence: CASSPLGDQETQYF. DNA for the CDR3: TGCGCCAGCAGCCCGCTGGGGGACCAAGAGACCCAGTACTTC.